The 24 T cell receptor beta chains below all came from one sample that was sequenced in a study of blood T cell repertoires in COVID-19. Clones were sequenced by immunoSEQ multiplex PCR, and TCRdb holds only the in-frame ones, with some missing. The sample has tens of thousands of clones; more than 70% are singletons. The material sequenced was peripheral blood. The receptors originated from a human donor in a cohort sampled during active COVID-19.

For the CDR3, the DNA is TGTGCCACCAGCAGTGTACCGGGGGTCCCTAGCTCCTACGAGCAGTACTTC. It encodes CATSSVPGVPSSYEQYF. The chain joins TRBV15 to TRBJ2-7, with a tentative D call TRBD2 (6 bases). The V end was cut by 3 bases, the J end by 0 bases, with 18 bases between. There are 17 residues in the CDR3. Germline V gives CDR1 LNHNV, CDR2 YYDKDF (reference sequence).

The V gene is TRBV7-2, the J gene TRBJ2-7, with 10 bases aligning to TRBD2. There are 14 residues in the CDR3. Trimming removed 4 bases from V and 2 bases from J; junction bases left unmatched: 2. Germline lookup yields CDR1 SGHTA and CDR2 FQGNSA. The CDR3 bases are TGTGCCAGCAGCTCACTAGCGGGGCCCTACGAGCAGTACTTC. Translating gives CASSSLAGPYEQYF.

The chain employs TRBV18 and TRBJ2-5; D is possibly TRBD1 (5 bases). The germline CDR1 and CDR2 sequences are KGHSH and LQKENI. Trimming stripped 3 bases from V and 4 bases from J, with 9 bases between. CDR3 length: 13 amino acids. The CDR3 protein is CASSPAGPETQYF. The DNA for the CDR3 is TGTGCCAGCTCACCGGCAGGGCCAGAGACCCAGTACTTC.

The rearrangement uses TRBV6-5 and TRBJ2-7; tentative D call: TRBD1 (5 bases). Looked up from germline, CDR1 is MNHEY and CDR2 is SVGAGI. V was shortened by 8 bases and J by 5 bases, with 16 bases between the two germline ends. The CDR3 runs to 13 residues. CDR3 loop: CASGAVSPHEQYF. CDR3 DNA: TGTGCCAGCGGGGCAGTATCCCCCCACGAGCAGTACTTC.

V gene TRBV10-1 combines with J gene TRBJ2-1; the match to TRBD1 covers 9 bases. The length of the CDR3 is 13 residues. Germline CDR1 WNHNN, CDR2 SYGVQD (reference sequence). V dropped 7 bases and J dropped 13; count of bases not matched to a gene: 11. The CDR3 here is CASTQSRDRVQFF. In DNA, the CDR3 is TGCGCCAGCACCCAGTCCCGGGACAGGGTCCAGTTCTTC.

On this clone: The identical CDR3 is also encoded by other nucleotide sequences in the sample. The J gene is TRBJ1-2, the V gene TRBV5-1; D not resolved. This CDR3 comprises 13 residues. V dropped 0 bases and J dropped 5 bases, with 8 bases sitting between them. Germline-derived CDR1 and CDR2 are SGHRS and YFSETQ. CDR3 nucleotide sequence: TGCGCCAGCAGCTTGGCAGGTGAATATGGCTACACCTTC. It encodes CASSLAGEYGYTF.

The CDR3 sequence: CASKQVPPRRANYGYTF. CDR3 coding DNA: TGTGCCAGCAAACAGGTGCCACCCCGAAGAGCTAACTATGGCTACACCTTC. The V call is TRBV19, the J call TRBJ1-2; TRBD1 is a possible D gene (5 bases). Germline CDR1 and CDR2: LNHDA and SQIVND (reference sequence). The V and J ends lost 9 bases and 0 bases respectively, with 23 bases between them. The length of the CDR3 is 17 residues. The complete variable domain, with remaining parts taken from reference TRBV19 and TRBJ1-2, reads DGGITQSPKYLFRKEGQNVTLSCEQNLNHDAMYWYRQDPGQGLRLIYYSQIVNDFQKGDIAEGYSVSREKKESFPLTVTSAQKNPTAFYLCASKQVPPRRANYGYTFGSGTRLTVV.

In this sample, this clone turned up once. The chain employs TRBV5-4 and TRBJ1-2; D is undetermined. Trimming pared 1 base from V and 4 bases from J, leaving 11 bases between. This CDR3 has 14 residues. Looked up from germline, CDR1 is SGHNT and CDR2 is YYREEE (reference sequence). The DNA of the CDR3 is TGTGCCAGCAGCTTGTATTCCGAGATCTATGGCTACACCTTC. Its protein product is CASSLYSEIYGYTF.

This chain joins TRBV6-5 and TRBJ2-3; 10 nucleotides align to TRBD2. J gave up 3 bases and V 5 bases, and 5 bases lay outside the gene matches. Per the germline V gene, CDR1 is MNHEY and CDR2 is SVGAGI. This CDR3 is built from 15 residues. The CDR3 sequence is CASSLPSGGTDTQYF. The CDR3, as DNA: TGTGCCAGCAGTCTTCCTAGCGGGGGAACAGATACGCAGTATTTT.

This clone was detected only a few times. The chain recombines TRBV6-6 with TRBJ2-2; D remains unclear. Germline CDR1 MNHNY, CDR2 SVGAGI (reference sequence). The CDR3 spans 14 residues. V gave up 4 bases and J gave up 3 bases, with 9 bases separating them. DNA of the CDR3: TGTGCCAGCAGTTTACTACCTTACACCGGGGAGCTGTTTTTT. This translates into CASSLLPYTGELFF.

J is TRBJ2-5 and V is TRBV15; 11 bases are shared with TRBD2. The V gene end was trimmed by 2 bases and the J gene end by 1 base; junction bases not matched to a gene: 3. Germline assignment: CDR1 LNHNV and CDR2 YYDKDF (reference sequence). This CDR3 contains 16 residues. CDR3 protein: CATSRSGTSGQETQYF. In DNA, the CDR3 is TGTGCCACCAGCAGATCCGGGACTAGCGGCCAAGAGACCCAGTACTTC.

This clone was counted only a few times. This sequence joins TRBV5-4 and TRBJ2-2; 7 nucleotides match TRBD2. CDR1 and CDR2 from the germline V gene are SGHNT and YYREEE (reference sequence). The V and J ends lost 1 base and 6 bases, in that order; junction bases with no gene match: 9. The length of the CDR3 is 16 residues. The CDR3 sequence is CASSLNGKRGAGELFF. The CDR3 DNA follows: TGTGCCAGCAGCTTGAATGGCAAACGGGGGGCCGGGGAGCTGTTTTTT.

The chain couples TRBV7-2 to TRBJ2-7; 10 bases are shared with TRBD1. The germline CDR1 and CDR2 sequences are SGHTA and FQGNSA. V shed 1 base and J 3 bases; nucleotides not matched to a gene: 3. The CDR3 has 15 residues. CDR3 in DNA: TGTGCCAGCAGCTTAGTTCGGGACAGGGGCTACGAGCAGTACTTC. It is translated as CASSLVRDRGYEQYF.

Only a few counts were recorded for this clone. V gene TRBV19 combines with J gene TRBJ2-7; a weak D match, TRBD1 (5 bases). Trimming took off 5 bases at V and 2 bases at J, with 13 bases between the two ends. The CDR3 contains 14 residues. Germline V gene lookup returns CDR1 LNHDA and CDR2 SQIVND (reference sequence). The CDR3 bases are TGTGCCAGTAGTCGAGACAGAAACGCCTACGAGCAGTACTTC. Translating it yields CASSRDRNAYEQYF. The complete variable domain, with remaining parts taken from reference TRBV19 and TRBJ2-7, reads DGGITQSPKYLFRKEGQNVTLSCEQNLNHDAMYWYRQDPGQGLRLIYYSQIVNDFQKGDIAEGYSVSREKKESFPLTVTSAQKNPTAFYLCASSRDRNAYEQYFGPGTRLTVT.

The chain combines TRBV5-1 with TRBJ2-2; perhaps TRBD1 as D (5 bases). CDR1 and CDR2 (germline): SGHRS, YFSETQ. The CDR3 runs to 15 residues. The V end lost 0 bases, the J end lost 2 bases, and 8 bases lay between the germline ends. This CDR3 is CASSLGQLNTGELFF. The CDR3 coding sequence is TGCGCCAGCAGCTTGGGACAGCTCAACACCGGGGAGCTGTTTTTT.

This chain connects TRBV19 to TRBJ1-1; D not certain. Per germline, CDR1 LNHDA and CDR2 SQIVND (reference sequence). The CDR3 sequence is 15 residues long. The ends were cut back, 2 bases at V and 0 bases at J, with 10 bases in the middle. CDR3: CASSINRRLNTEAFF. DNA for the CDR3: TGTGCCAGTAGTATAAATAGGCGGCTGAACACTGAAGCTTTCTTT.

The chain joins TRBV25-1 to TRBJ2-7, with a possible D match to TRBD1 (6 bases). CDR1 is MGHDK and CDR2 is SYGVNS in the germline V gene. The CDR3 consists of 12 residues. V was pared by 8 bases and J by 2 bases, with 10 bases between. The CDR3 protein is CASSPGAYEQYF. In nucleotides, the CDR3 is TGTGCCAGCTCCCCAGGGGCCTACGAGCAGTACTTC.

J is TRBJ2-5 and V is TRBV3-1 (or the pseudogene TRBV3-2), with a tentative D call TRBD1 (5 bases). Germline CDR1 is LGHDT and CDR2 is YNNKEL (reference sequence). Trimming stripped 2 bases from V and 2 bases from J, with 9 bases between. The CDR3 totals 14 residues. CDR3 region: CASSQRTPQETQYF. The CDR3 nucleotides read TGTGCCAGCAGCCAAAGGACACCTCAAGAGACCCAGTACTTC.

The chain recombines TRBV19 with TRBJ1-3; 9 nucleotides agree with TRBD1. In germline, CDR1 is LNHDA, CDR2 SQIVND (reference sequence). This CDR3 is 15 amino acids long. V lost 10 bases and J lost 0; bases outside the gene matches: 7. The CDR3 loop reads CATSGQGSSGNTIYF. The DNA for the CDR3 is TGTGCCACCTCGGGACAGGGTAGCTCTGGAAACACCATATATTTT.

The gene calls are TRBV27 and TRBJ1-5; 11 bases line up with TRBD1. CDR1 is MNHEY and CDR2 is SMNVEV in the germline V gene (reference sequence). J gave up 4 bases and V 3 bases, and 2 bases lay outside the gene matches. The CDR3 has 15 amino acids. The CDR3 bases are TGTGCCAGCAGTTTCGGGACAGGGGGTAATCAGCCCCAGCATTTT. Its translation is CASSFGTGGNQPQHF.

The chain employs TRBV20-1 and TRBJ2-3, with D possibly matching TRBD2 (6 bases). CDR1 is DFQATT, CDR2 SNEGSKA, per germline (reference sequence). The germline V and J ends were trimmed by 8 bases and 6 bases, with 9 bases remaining between them. The CDR3 runs 10 residues. As DNA, the CDR3 is TGCAGTCTCCGGGGGGATACGCAGTATTTT. This gives the protein CSLRGDTQYF.

V usage is TRBV4-2 and J usage is TRBJ1-5, with D possibly TRBD1 on 5 matching bases. The CDR3 extends over 16 amino acids. Germline V gives CDR1 LGHNA, CDR2 YNFKEQ. Trimming pared 6 bases from V and 3 bases from J, leaving 18 bases between. Written as DNA, the CDR3 is TGTGCCAGCAGTGATACAGCGGGGGATTACAATCAGCCCCAGCATTTT. Its translation: CASSDTAGDYNQPQHF.

The J gene is TRBJ1-6, the V gene TRBV5-1, with D possibly TRBD1 on 5 matching bases. The length of the CDR3 is 14 residues. CDR1 and CDR2 (germline): SGHRS, YFSETQ. V lost 7 bases and J lost 7, with 15 bases in between. The CDR3: CASSGGRGNSPLHF. CDR3 nucleotides: TGCGCCAGCTCCGGGGGGAGAGGGAATTCACCCCTCCACTTT.

The J gene is TRBJ1-1, the V gene TRBV7-8, with D possibly TRBD1 on 5 matching bases. CDR3 size: 15 residues. Germline CDR1 reads SGHVS; CDR2 reads FQNEAQ. The V gene lost 1 base and the J gene lost 3 bases, with 12 bases spanning the gap. CDR3 sequence: CASSLGGARDTEAFF. The DNA for the CDR3 is TGTGCCAGCAGCTTAGGCGGGGCGCGGGACACTGAAGCTTTCTTT.